The next 4 T cell receptor beta chains were all read from a single sample in a study of blood T cell repertoires in COVID-19. Measured with immunoSEQ multiplex PCR; TCRdb has only the in-frame clones, and not every one. The data contain approximately 140,000 clones, 75% to 90% of them singletons. Sample: peripheral blood. These receptors all come from a man aged 45-60 years with active or convalescent COVID-19.

The rearrangement links TRBV29-1 to TRBJ2-5; D is possibly TRBD1 (8 bases). With 6 bases removed from V and 4 bases from J, the gap between germline ends came to 15 bases. This CDR3 is built from 13 residues. The germline V gene encodes CDR1 SQVTM and CDR2 ANQGSEA. The chain's CDR3 is CSVTQGGGETQYF. CDR3 DNA sequence: TGCAGCGTAACACAGGGGGGGGGAGAGACCCAGTACTTC.

The genes are TRBV11-3 and TRBJ2-5; possible D gene TRBD1, 5 bases. This CDR3 contains 14 residues. CDR1 SGHNT and CDR2 YENEEA come from the germline V gene. Trimming left V 1 base short and J 4 bases short, with 10 bases between. CDR3 loop: CASSLAGAGETQYF. The CDR3 nucleotides read TGTGCCAGCAGCTTAGCTGGGGCTGGAGAGACCCAGTACTTC.

The chain carries TRBV29-1 and TRBJ1-1, with D uncertain. Trimming stripped 3 bases from V and 5 bases from J, with 10 bases between. Germline V gene lookup returns CDR1 SQVTM and CDR2 ANQGSEA. This CDR3 has 12 amino acids. The CDR3 here is CSVDWAQTEAFF. As DNA, the CDR3 is TGCAGCGTTGACTGGGCGCAGACTGAAGCTTTCTTT.

The rearrangement joins TRBV6-6 to TRBJ1-1; D gene ambiguous. V was clipped by 6 bases and J by 6 bases, with 14 bases between them. The CDR3 totals 13 residues. Germline-derived CDR1 and CDR2 are MNHNY and SVGAGI (reference sequence). CDR3 sequence (DNA): TGTGCCAGCAGCAAAAGCGAGGGTCCTGAAGCTTTCTTT. This codes for CASSKSEGPEAFF.